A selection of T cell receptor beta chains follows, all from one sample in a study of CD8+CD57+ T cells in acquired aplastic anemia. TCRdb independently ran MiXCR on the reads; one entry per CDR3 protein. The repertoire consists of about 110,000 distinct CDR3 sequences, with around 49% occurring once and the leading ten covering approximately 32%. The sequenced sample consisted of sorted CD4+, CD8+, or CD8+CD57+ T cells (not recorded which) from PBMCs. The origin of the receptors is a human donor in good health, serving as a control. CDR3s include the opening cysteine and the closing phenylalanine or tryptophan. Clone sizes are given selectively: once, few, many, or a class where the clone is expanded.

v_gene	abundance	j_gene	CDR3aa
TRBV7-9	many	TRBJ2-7	CASSLLKDEQYF
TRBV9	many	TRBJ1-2	CASSVFIGTGYGYTF
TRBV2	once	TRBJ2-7	CASSTSGPRAGEQYF
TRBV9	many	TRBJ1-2	CASSGILQGIRGYTF
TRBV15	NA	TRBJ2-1	CATSRVPSGGPDEQFF
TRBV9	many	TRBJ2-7	CASSARDRGDEQYF
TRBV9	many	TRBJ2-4	CASSGSGNIQYF
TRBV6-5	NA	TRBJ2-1	CASLLEGGISSYNEQFF
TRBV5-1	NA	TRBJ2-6	CASSPTTGFTGANVLTF
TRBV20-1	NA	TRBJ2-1	CSARMNEQFF
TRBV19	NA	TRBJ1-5	CASRNDVGGQPQHF
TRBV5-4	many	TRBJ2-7	CASRSTSSYEQYF
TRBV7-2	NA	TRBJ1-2	CASSLARGQGYGYTF
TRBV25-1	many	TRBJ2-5	CASSGGGSGETQYF
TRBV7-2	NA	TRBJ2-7	CASSWGQRVYEQYF
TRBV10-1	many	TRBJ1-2	CASNRTVVSYGYTF
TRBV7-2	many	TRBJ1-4	CASRQGTAHNEKLFF
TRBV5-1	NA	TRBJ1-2	CASSPDVTGQGYTF
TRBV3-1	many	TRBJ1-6	CASSPPDANSPLHF
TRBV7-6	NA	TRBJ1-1	CASSPSGGNTEAFF
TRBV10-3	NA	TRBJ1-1	CAISPDGLPNTEAFF
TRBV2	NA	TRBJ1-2	CASSEGRGDGYTF
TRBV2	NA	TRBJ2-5	CARETSGGADQYF
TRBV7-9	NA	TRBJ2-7	CATGGDRGYEQYF
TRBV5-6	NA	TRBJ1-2	CASSLSSANGYTF
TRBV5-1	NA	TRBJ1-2	CASSPEIIEQGSSGYGYTF
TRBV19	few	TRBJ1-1	CASSPGRTEAFF
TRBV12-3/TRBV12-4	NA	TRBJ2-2	CASSLVGGATGELFF
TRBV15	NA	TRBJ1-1	CATSRPHTEAFF
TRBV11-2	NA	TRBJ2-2	CASSSNTGEAPNTGELFF
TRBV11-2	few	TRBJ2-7	CASSLDRTRRGEQYF
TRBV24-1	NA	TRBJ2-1	CATSDPPGDSNEQFF
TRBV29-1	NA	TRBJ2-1	CSVDDRGINGQFF
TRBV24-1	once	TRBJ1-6	CATSEWEGGGTSPLHF
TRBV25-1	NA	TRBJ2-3	CATSDLETGNVTQYF
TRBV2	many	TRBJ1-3	CASSGSDSLLSGNTIYF
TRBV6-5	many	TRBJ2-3	CASSSVTSTDTQYF
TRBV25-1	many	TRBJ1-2	CASSEYVFGYGYTF
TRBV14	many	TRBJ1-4	CASSQEVAGGASEKLFF
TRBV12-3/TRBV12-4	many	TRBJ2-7	CASSFVGEVPYEQYF
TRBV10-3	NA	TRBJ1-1	CAIRSRLNTEAFF
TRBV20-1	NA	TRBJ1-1	CSVRTARGAFF
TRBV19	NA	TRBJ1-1	CATRDAAEAFF
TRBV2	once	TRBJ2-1	CASSGYTSGGTNQGEQFF
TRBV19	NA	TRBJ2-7	CASSMGVGVSYEQYF
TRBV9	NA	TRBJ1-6	CASSDGTGPYGSPLHF
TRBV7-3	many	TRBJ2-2	CASSQSQGSTGELFF
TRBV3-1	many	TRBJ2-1	CASSQQLQGDEQFF
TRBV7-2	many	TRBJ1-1	CASSTGVNTEAFF
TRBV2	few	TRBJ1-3	CASSDPGNTIYF
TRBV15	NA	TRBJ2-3	CATGREGGTDTQYF
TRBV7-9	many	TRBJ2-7	CASSLEGGGRSYEQYF
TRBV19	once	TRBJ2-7	CASSFPGRTYEQYF
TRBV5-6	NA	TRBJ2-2	CASSYPDRGRSGNTRELFF